The 6 T cell receptor beta chains presented below share a single source sample, sequenced in a study of technical replicates of blood from a handful of donors. The table came from immunoSEQ multiplex PCR; TCRdb's copy has only in-frame clones and leaves some out. The sample has roughly 72,000 clones, 95% to 98% seen once. Sequencing was carried out using T cells isolated from PBMCs. The receptors stem from a human donor in good health.

The sample holds one count of this clone. The CDR3: CASSFGYIGTSSGNTIYF. CDR3 nucleotide sequence: TGTGCCAGCAGTTTCGGGTATATAGGCACAAGCTCTGGAAACACCATATATTTT. The rearrangement uses TRBV28 and TRBJ1-3; D unresolved. Germline CDR1 MDHEN, CDR2 SYDVKM. Between the trimmed V and J ends, which lost 3 bases and 0 bases, there was a span of 18 bases. The CDR3 is 18 amino acids.

The chain has TRBV28 and TRBJ2-7, with TRBD2 matching 14 bases. Germline assignment: CDR1 MDHEN and CDR2 SYDVKM. The CDR3 spans 19 residues. After removal of 5 bases from V and 3 bases from J, the junction contained 15 bases not matched to a gene. CDR3 DNA: TGTGCCAGCAGTCCGAGCCCCGGGACTAGCGGGAGTAATCTCTACGAGCAGTACTTC. It encodes CASSPSPGTSGSNLYEQYF.

This rearrangement joins TRBV2 to TRBJ2-7; a weak D match, TRBD1 (5 bases). The germline V gene encodes CDR1 SNHLY and CDR2 FYNNEI. Deletions cut 5 bases from V and 5 bases from J, with 10 bases between. The length of the CDR3 is 12 residues. The CDR3 region is CASSSQGNEQYF. In DNA form, the CDR3 reads TGTGCCAGCAGTAGCCAGGGCAACGAGCAGTACTTC.

The V gene is TRBV29-1, the J gene TRBJ2-6, with D perhaps matching TRBD2 (5 bases). From germline, CDR1 is SQVTM and CDR2 ANQGSEA. V was pared by 6 bases and J by 2 bases, with 8 bases between. This CDR3 is built from 13 residues. In DNA, the CDR3 is TGCAGCGTCGAGGAGGCTGGGGCCAACGTCCTGACTTTC. Residues: CSVEEAGANVLTF. Looking up the rest from reference TRBV29-1 and TRBJ2-6 gives the full variable domain: SAVISQKPSRDICQRGTSLTIQCQVDSQVTMMFWYRQQPGQSLTLIATANQGSEATYESGFVIDKFPISRPNLTFSTLTVSNMSPEDSSIYLCSVEEAGANVLTFGAGSRLTVL.

The J gene is TRBJ1-2, the V gene TRBV5-4, with D hard to call. The germline V gene encodes CDR1 SGHNT and CDR2 YYREEE (reference sequence). Trimming shortened V by 6 bases and J by 6 bases, and 15 bases separated the two germline ends. CDR3 size: 13 residues. CDR3 bases: TGTGCCAGCACTGGCGAGAGGGTCCATGGCTACACCTTC. Its translation is CASTGERVHGYTF.

The CDR3 DNA follows: TGTGCCAGCAGCTTAGGGGACAGGGGGATCAGTTACGAGCAGTACTTC. Amino acid sequence: CASSLGDRGISYEQYF. The chain joins TRBV7-9 to TRBJ2-7; 11 bases match TRBD1. The germline CDR1 and CDR2 sequences are SEHNR and FQNEAQ (reference sequence). Germline trimming cut 1 base from V and 4 bases from J; bases unmatched to any gene: 6. The CDR3 runs to 16 residues.